This T cell receptor (beta chain) was identified during a study of T cells after yellow fever vaccination. With regard to this clonotype: The antigen is undetermined.

Regarding the study as a whole: After the booster, nearly 98% of CD4 and just over 85% of CD8 primary-response clones were re-detected.

Looked up from germline, CDR1 is SGHRS and CDR2 is YFSETQ. J lost 1 base, V lost 0 bases, and 17 bases had no gene match. The CDR3 length is 21 residues. TCRdb re-analysed the 5' RACE reads in MiXCR, keeping a single row per CDR3 protein. The sample contains some 350,000 distinct CDR3 sequences, roughly 12% of which appear only once. This clonotype originated in a man younger than 35 who received the YFV17D yellow fever vaccine. This rearrangement joins TRBV5-1 to TRBJ2-3; 10 bases fit TRBD2. The sequencing here drew on PBMCs, taken on the day of the first yellow fever vaccination. The CDR3 region is CASSLAVTSGEQGYRTDTQYF. CDR3 bases: TGCGCCAGCAGCTTGGCCGTTACTAGCGGGGAGCAGGGTTATCGCACAGATACGCAGTATTTT.